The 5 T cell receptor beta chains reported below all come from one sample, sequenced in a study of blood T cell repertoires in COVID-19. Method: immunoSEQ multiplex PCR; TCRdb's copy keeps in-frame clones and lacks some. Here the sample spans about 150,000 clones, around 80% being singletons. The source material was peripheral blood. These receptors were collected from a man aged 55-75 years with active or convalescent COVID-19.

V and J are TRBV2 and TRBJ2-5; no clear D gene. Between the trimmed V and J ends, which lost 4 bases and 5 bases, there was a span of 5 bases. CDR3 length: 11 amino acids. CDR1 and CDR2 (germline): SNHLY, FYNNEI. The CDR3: CASSVRETQYF. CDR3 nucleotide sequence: TGTGCCAGCAGTGTGAGGGAGACCCAGTACTTC.

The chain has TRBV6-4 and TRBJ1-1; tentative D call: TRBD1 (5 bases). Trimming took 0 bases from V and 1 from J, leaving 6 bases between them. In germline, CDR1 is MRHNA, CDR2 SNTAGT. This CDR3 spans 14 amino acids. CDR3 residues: CASSDSDKNTEAFF. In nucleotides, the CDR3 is TGTGCCAGCAGTGACTCGGACAAGAACACTGAAGCTTTCTTT.

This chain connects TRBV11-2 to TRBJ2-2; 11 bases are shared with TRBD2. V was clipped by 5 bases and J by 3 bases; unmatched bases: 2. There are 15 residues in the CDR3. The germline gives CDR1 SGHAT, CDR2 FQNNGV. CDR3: CASSLLAGDTGELFF. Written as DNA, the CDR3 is TGTGCCAGCAGCCTACTAGCGGGAGACACCGGGGAGCTGTTTTTT. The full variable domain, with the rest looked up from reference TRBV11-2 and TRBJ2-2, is EAGVAQSPRYKIIEKRQSVAFWCNPISGHATLYWYQQILGQGPKLLIQFQNNGVVDDSQLPKDRFSAERLKGVDSTLKIQPAKLEDSAVYLCASSLLAGDTGELFFGEGSRLTVL.

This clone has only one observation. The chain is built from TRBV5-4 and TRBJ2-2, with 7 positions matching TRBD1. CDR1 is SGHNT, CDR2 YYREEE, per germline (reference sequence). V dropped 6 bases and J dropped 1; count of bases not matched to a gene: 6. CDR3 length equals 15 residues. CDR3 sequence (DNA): TGTGCCAGCACCAGAGACAGGGAGAACACCGGGGAGCTGTTTTTT. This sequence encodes CASTRDRENTGELFF.

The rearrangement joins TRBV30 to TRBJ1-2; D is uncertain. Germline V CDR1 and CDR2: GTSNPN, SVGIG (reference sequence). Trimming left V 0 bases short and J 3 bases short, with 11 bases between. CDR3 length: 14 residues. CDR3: CAWSVLVGDYGYTF. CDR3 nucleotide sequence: TGTGCCTGGAGTGTACTGGTGGGCGACTATGGCTACACCTTC.